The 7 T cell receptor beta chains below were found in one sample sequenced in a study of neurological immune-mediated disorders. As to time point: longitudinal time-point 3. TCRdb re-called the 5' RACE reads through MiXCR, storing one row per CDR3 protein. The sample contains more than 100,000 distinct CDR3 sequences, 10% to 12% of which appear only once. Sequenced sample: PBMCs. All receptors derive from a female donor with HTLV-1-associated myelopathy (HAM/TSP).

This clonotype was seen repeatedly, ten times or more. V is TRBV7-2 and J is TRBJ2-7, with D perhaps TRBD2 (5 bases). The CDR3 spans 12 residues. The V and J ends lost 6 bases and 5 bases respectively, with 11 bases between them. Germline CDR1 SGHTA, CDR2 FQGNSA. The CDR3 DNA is TGTGCCAGCAGGAAGGACGGGGACGAGCAGTACTTC. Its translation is CASRKDGDEQYF.

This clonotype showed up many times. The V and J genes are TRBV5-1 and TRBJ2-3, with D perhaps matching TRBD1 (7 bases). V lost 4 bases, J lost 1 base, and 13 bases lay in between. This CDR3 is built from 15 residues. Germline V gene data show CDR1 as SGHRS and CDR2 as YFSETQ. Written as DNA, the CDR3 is TGCGCCAGCAGCGACGGAGGGGGCGGCACAGATACGCAGTATTTT. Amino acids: CASSDGGGGTDTQYF.

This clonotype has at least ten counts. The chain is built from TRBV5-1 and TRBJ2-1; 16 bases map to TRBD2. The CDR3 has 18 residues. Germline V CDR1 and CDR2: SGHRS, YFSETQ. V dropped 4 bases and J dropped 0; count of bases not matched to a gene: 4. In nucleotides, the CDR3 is TGCGCCAGCAGCACCGGGACTAGCGGGGGGGCCTCCTACAATGAGCAGTTCTTC. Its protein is CASSTGTSGGASYNEQFF.

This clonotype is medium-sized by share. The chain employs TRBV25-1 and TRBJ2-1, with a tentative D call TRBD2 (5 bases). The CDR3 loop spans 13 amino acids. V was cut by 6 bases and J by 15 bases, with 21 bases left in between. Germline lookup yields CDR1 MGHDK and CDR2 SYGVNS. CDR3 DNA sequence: TGTGCCAGCAGCGAAACAAAGAGCCGGAGGCCGTTCTTC. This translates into CASSETKSRRPFF.

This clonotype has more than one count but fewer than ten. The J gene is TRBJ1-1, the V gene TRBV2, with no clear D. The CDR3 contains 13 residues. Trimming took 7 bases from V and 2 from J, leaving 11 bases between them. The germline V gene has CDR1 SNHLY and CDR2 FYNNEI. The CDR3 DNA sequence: TGTGCCAGCAACTACCGGGAAAACACTGAAGCTTTCTTT. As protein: CASNYRENTEAFF.

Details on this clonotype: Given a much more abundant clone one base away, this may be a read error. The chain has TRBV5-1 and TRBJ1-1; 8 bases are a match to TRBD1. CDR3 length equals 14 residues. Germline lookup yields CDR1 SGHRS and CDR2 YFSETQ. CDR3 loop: CASSLEGTGTEASF. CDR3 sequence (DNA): TGCGCCAGCAGCTTGGAGGGGACAGGAACTGAAGCTTCCTTT.

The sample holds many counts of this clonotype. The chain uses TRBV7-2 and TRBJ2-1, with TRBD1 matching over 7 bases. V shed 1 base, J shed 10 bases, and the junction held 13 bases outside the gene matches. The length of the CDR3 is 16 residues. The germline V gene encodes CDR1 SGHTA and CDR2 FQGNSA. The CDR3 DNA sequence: TGTGCCAGCAGCTTAGTAGTAGGACAGGCCGTATGGGAGCAGTTCTTC. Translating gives CASSLVVGQAVWEQFF.